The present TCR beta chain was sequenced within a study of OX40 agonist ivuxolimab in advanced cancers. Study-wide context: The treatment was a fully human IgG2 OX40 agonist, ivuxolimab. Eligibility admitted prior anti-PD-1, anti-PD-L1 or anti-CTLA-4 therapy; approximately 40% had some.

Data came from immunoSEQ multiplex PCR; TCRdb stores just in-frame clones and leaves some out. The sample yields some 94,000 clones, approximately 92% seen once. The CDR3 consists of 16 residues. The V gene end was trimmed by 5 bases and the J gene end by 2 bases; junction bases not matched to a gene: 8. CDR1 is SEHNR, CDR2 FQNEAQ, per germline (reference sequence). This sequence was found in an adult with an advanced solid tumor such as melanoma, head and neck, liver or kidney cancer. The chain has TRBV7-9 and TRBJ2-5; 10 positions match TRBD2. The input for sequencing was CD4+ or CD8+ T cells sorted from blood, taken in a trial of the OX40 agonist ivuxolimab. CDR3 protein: CASSSLGTSVQETQYF. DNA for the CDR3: TGTGCCAGCAGCAGTCTGGGGACTAGCGTACAAGAGACCCAGTACTTC.